This entry describes one TCR beta chain. Antigen: not known. cDNA libraries for TCR beta contained unique molecular identifiers. TCRdb reanalysed the PCR reads using MiXCR and keeps one entry per CDR3 protein. Here the sample spans 650,000 to 850,000 distinct CDR3 sequences, roughly 58% being singletons. The CDR3 contains 15 residues. CDR1 is ENHRY and CDR2 is SYGVKD in the germline V gene. V was pared by 8 bases and J by 1 base, with 16 bases between. The source of the sample is a study of post-analysis software for immune sequencing data. General study points: Controls showed significantly higher normalized Chao1 diversity than did multiple sclerosis patients. Patients used several TRBV segments, including TRBV5-6, TRBV5-1 and TRBV20-1, more often than controls.

This TCR derives from a girl between 5 and 17 years old with multiple sclerosis. Sequencing was done on a sample of blood. The chain is built from TRBV10-3 and TRBJ2-3; D call uncertain. The CDR3 is CAIGDPAYGTDTQYF. Here the CDR3 DNA reads TGTGCCATCGGCGACCCGGCTTATGGCACAGATACGCAGTATTTT.